This T cell receptor (beta chain) was captured in a study of T cells after yellow fever vaccination. General study findings and limits: Some clonotypes, a small share, were shared between CD4 and CD8 compartments. The secondary response showed a weaker magnitude and a faster peak, day 5 versus 15.

CDR3 length: 17 amino acids. V dropped 6 bases and J dropped 6; count of bases not matched to a gene: 12. TCRdb re-analysed the 5' RACE reads in MiXCR, keeping a single row per CDR3 protein. The data hold some 340,000 distinct CDR3 sequences, with approximately 4% observed a single time. This clonotype has more than one count but fewer than ten. Antigen: not known. Here the sequenced sample was PBMCs, taken 5 days after the yellow fever booster vaccination. The V gene is TRBV12-3 or TRBV12-4, the J gene TRBJ2-1, with 12 bases identical to TRBD2. The source of this sequence is a man aged 18-30 years who received the YFV17D yellow fever vaccine. The CDR3 DNA reads as TGTGCCAGCAGCACACTTCGGACTAGCGGGGCCTCCAATGAGCAGTTCTTC. Amino acids: CASSTLRTSGASNEQFF.